This paragraph reports one T cell receptor beta chain. The entry originates in a study of blood T cell repertoires in COVID-19. Study-level background: COVID-19 samples from acute and convalescent phases originated in the United States, Italy and Spain. PBMCs, B-cell-depleted T cells, or T cells were the source of the cDNA or gDNA that made up the material.

Per the authors' pipeline: Reference gene primer amplification gave nucleated cell count estimates. The method was immunoSEQ multiplex PCR; TCRdb's version includes in-frame clones alone and lacks a portion of them. That table is the source of V, J and clone size, and D and trimming were worked out from the DNA. The profile covers 60,000 to 80,000 clones, with around 88% appearing a single time and around 0.6% taken by the ten largest. CDR3 length: 15 residues. The junction had 8 bases not matched to a gene; V was cut back by 4 bases and J by 2 bases. From germline, CDR1 is SGHAT and CDR2 FQNNGV. The sequenced sample consisted of peripheral blood. The clonotype was recovered from a man aged 55 to 70 with acute or convalescent COVID-19. The V and J genes are TRBV11-2 and TRBJ2-7; 7 nucleotides match TRBD1. CDR3 in amino acids: CASSSGQAGAYEQYF. The CDR3 nucleotides are TGTGCCAGCAGCTCCGGACAGGCCGGGGCCTACGAGCAGTACTTC. Using reference TRBV11-2 and TRBJ2-7 for the parts outside the CDR3, the full variable domain is EAGVAQSPRYKIIEKRQSVAFWCNPISGHATLYWYQQILGQGPKLLIQFQNNGVVDDSQLPKDRFSAERLKGVDSTLKIQPAKLEDSAVYLCASSSGQAGAYEQYFGPGTRLTVT.